A selection of T cell receptor beta chains follows, all from one sample in a study of cytomegalovirus exposure and HLA in healthy donors. Using immunoSEQ multiplex PCR, the repertoire was profiled, and TCRdb retains in-frame clones only, with some absent. Of around 150,000 clones detected, approximately 83% appear once; the ten largest clones hold roughly 9.3%. Source material: PBMCs. The receptors come from a man younger than 30 in good health and CMV-seropositive. The CDR3 runs from the conserved cysteine through the conserved F or W. D genes are given only for firm matches.

CDR3: CASSLSLDYNEQFF; DNA: TGTGCCAGCAGTTTATCCCTAGACTACAATGAGCAGTTCTTC; D: NA; J: TRBJ2-1; V: TRBV27
CDR3: CASSLGLPQVGGTGDGYTF; DNA: TGTGCCAGCAGCTTAGGCCTACCCCAAGTGGGGGGGACAGGAGATGGCTACACCTTC; D: TRBD1; J: TRBJ1-2; V: TRBV13
CDR3: CASSLVGIQGMNQPQHF; DNA: TGTGCCAGCAGCTTAGTCGGGATACAGGGGATGAATCAGCCCCAGCATTTT; D: TRBD1; J: TRBJ1-5; V: TRBV7-9
CDR3: CASSRVRVSVPGNTIYF; DNA: TGTGCCAGCAGCCGGGTCAGGGTCTCCGTCCCCGGAAACACCATATATTTT; D: NA; J: TRBJ1-3; V: TRBV7-8
CDR3: CAITPRTGANTGELFF; DNA: TGTGCCATCACCCCTCGGACAGGGGCGAACACCGGGGAGCTGTTTTTT; D: TRBD1; J: TRBJ2-2; V: TRBV10-3
CDR3: CASSRLAGGPNEQFF; DNA: TGTGCCAGCAGCAGACTAGCGGGGGGGCCCAATGAGCAGTTCTTC; D: TRBD2; J: TRBJ2-1; V: TRBV2
CDR3: CSVREGAANYGYTF; DNA: TGCAGCGTGAGAGAGGGGGCGGCTAACTATGGCTACACCTTC; D: TRBD1; J: TRBJ1-2; V: TRBV29-1
CDR3: CASSEGPVGALGTEAFF; DNA: TGTGCCAGCAGTGAAGGCCCTGTAGGGGCCCTCGGGACTGAAGCTTTCTTT; D: NA; J: TRBJ1-1; V: TRBV6-1
CDR3: CASRTIAKSYNEQFF; DNA: TGTGCCAGCAGAACCATAGCCAAGTCCTACAATGAGCAGTTCTTC; D: NA; J: TRBJ2-1; V: TRBV6-1
CDR3: CASSERAGDYEQYF; DNA: TGCGCCAGCAGTGAGAGGGCAGGGGATTACGAGCAGTACTTC; D: NA; J: TRBJ2-7; V: TRBV10-1
CDR3: CASRLPAGGESYEQYF; DNA: TGTGCCAGCCGGCTCCCAGCGGGGGGCGAATCCTACGAGCAGTACTTC; D: TRBD2; J: TRBJ2-7; V: TRBV2
CDR3: CASRVTGSYGYTF; DNA: TGTGCCAGCAGGGTGACAGGGTCCTATGGCTACACCTTC; D: TRBD1; J: TRBJ1-2; V: TRBV28